This TCR beta chain is from a study of blood T cell repertoires in COVID-19 (dated by TCRdb to 2020 to 2022). As for the study more broadly: The collaborator samples originated in the United States, Italy and Spain and spanned the acute and convalescent phases of COVID-19. The dataset comprised deeply sampled blood TCRbeta repertoires from subjects exposed to, actively infected with, or recovered from COVID-19. The material from the prospective study consisted of cDNA or gDNA derived from T cells, B-cell-depleted T cells, or PBMCs. Samples were obtained from the ongoing ImmuneRACE study (first 160 participants) and from about 1,300 subjects provided by 6 global collaborators. HLA class I and class II types, where available, came from metadata supplied by the sample provider rather than from assay-based typing. The sample metadata nearly always contained a de-identified subject ID, COVID-19 status, age in years and sex. A freely available public database, intended as a resource for researchers studying the immune response to SARS-CoV-2, is where the repertoires were released. Overall results and qualifications from the work: How much clinical and demographic metadata was included differed by source and by participant, and the metadata was provided uncurated.

TCRbeta CDR3 regions were amplified from genomic DNA by means of the immunoSEQ Assay, a bias-controlled multiplex PCR. From the authors' description of their analysis: Within the assay, amplification of reference gene primers was used to estimate how many nucleated cells each sample contained. To quantify the absolute abundance of each unique TCRbeta CDR3 rearrangement, sequence reads were collapsed and filtered. For each sample, productive Simpson clonality was calculated as the square root of Simpson's diversity index over productive rearrangements. The clones in this table, taken by TCRdb from immuneACCESS, are in-frame only. Not every clone is retained; where verified, under half of the shortfall comes from an unresolved V gene, and the cause of the rest is unknown. V and J calls and clone size are given by that table; D and trimming were obtained from the DNA. The sample data list 150,000 to 200,000 clones, and roughly 79% of these were observed just once. About 26% of the sample lies in the top ten.

Each collaborating institution followed its own protocols to collect whole blood in K2EDTA tubes. For TCRbeta analysis, collaborators shipped samples in one of three forms: frozen whole blood, isolated PBMCs, or DNA extracted from either of those sample types. This clone appeared a few times. What antigen it recognizes has not been identified. No base qualities exist here, and no much larger clone lies one base off it. Taken from cysteine to phenylalanine, the CDR3 has 13 residues. Only the CDR3 part of the read is kept: 39 bases, read in frame from the first base. Here V drops 0 bases and J drops 6 bases, and the junction holds 2 bases not matched to any gene. CDR1 and CDR2 (SGHRS, YFSETQ) derive from the germline V gene.

The TCR originated in a woman between 65 and 79 years old with acute or convalescent COVID-19. Rearrangement joined TRBV5-1 to TRBJ1-2, with TRBD1 identical over 7 junction bases. Specimen: peripheral blood. The CDR3 protein is CASSLGQGDGYTF. The sequenced DNA is TGCGCCAGCAGCTTGGGACAGGGAGATGGCTACACCTTC.